The 29 T cell receptor beta chains below come from one sample, sequenced in a study of T cells in Graves' hyperthyroidism and ophthalmopathy. TCR beta CDR3 regions were amplified from RNA. A first-round RT-PCR of the TCR CDR3 used the HTBI primer set. TCRdb re-called the multiplex PCR reads with MiXCR, one entry per CDR3 protein. The sample shows more than 450,000 distinct CDR3 sequences, roughly 15% of them seen only once. Material for sequencing was blood. These receptors came from a woman between 40 and 55 years old with Graves' hyperthyroidism.

The gene calls are TRBV28 and TRBJ1-4; no clear D. Looked up from germline, CDR1 is MDHEN and CDR2 is SYDVKM. The V gene lost 6 bases and the J gene lost 3 bases, with 8 bases spanning the gap. The CDR3 extends over 13 amino acids. The CDR3 bases are TGTGCCAGCAGAACGGATCCTAATGAAAAACTGTTTTTT. Translating gives CASRTDPNEKLFF.

This clonotype was observed a handful of times. CDR3 nucleotides: TGTGCCAGTAGTCCCGATTTGACAGGGCTCTACGAGCAGTACTTC. This gives the protein CASSPDLTGLYEQYF. The chain joins TRBV19 to TRBJ2-7, with TRBD1 matching 7 bases. With 5 bases clipped from V and 3 bases from J, the junction kept 10 bases outside the gene matches. The CDR3 covers 15 residues. CDR1 and CDR2 (germline): LNHDA, SQIVND (reference sequence).

This clonotype was counted ten times or more. The chain carries TRBV5-6 and TRBJ2-7; 8 bases are a match to TRBD2. J was trimmed by 2 bases and V by 3 bases; bases with no gene match: 10. CDR3 length: 16 amino acids. The germline CDR1 and CDR2 sequences are SGHDT and YYEEEE. The CDR3 spells CASSSSPFGRAYEQYF. The CDR3 DNA follows: TGTGCCAGCAGCTCGTCCCCTTTCGGGAGGGCCTACGAGCAGTACTTC.

The chain joins TRBV12-3 or TRBV12-4 to TRBJ2-1; perhaps D is TRBD1 or TRBD2 (5 bases each). The CDR3 contains 15 residues. V gave up 4 bases and J gave up 9 bases, with 19 bases separating them. The chain's CDR3 is CASSSEGRGPAEQFF. The CDR3 nucleotides read TGTGCCAGCAGTTCTGAGGGGCGAGGCCCGGCTGAGCAGTTCTTC.

This clonotype was counted ten times or more. CDR3 coding DNA: TGTGCCTGGAGTGCGACCCAAAGGGACAAGAACACTGAAGCTTTCTTT. Its protein is CAWSATQRDKNTEAFF. The rearrangement joins TRBV30 to TRBJ1-1; weak D call: TRBD1 (6 bases). Trimming took off 1 base at V and 1 base at J, with 16 bases between the two ends. Germline CDR1 reads GTSNPN; CDR2 reads SVGIG (reference sequence). This CDR3 has 16 amino acids.

The chain employs TRBV7-8 and TRBJ1-2; maybe TRBD1 (6 bases). Between the trimmed V and J ends, which lost 5 bases and 5 bases, there was a span of 18 bases. Germline values: CDR1 SGHVS, CDR2 FQNEAQ. CDR3 length: 15 amino acids. In DNA form, the CDR3 reads TGTGCCAGCAGCCTAGGGGGGGGAACAGGATATGGCTACACCTTC. It yields the protein CASSLGGGTGYGYTF.

This clonotype was recorded many times. The chain couples TRBV27 to TRBJ2-2, with D perhaps TRBD2 (6 bases). Trimming took 7 bases from V and 5 from J, leaving 14 bases between them. The CDR3 has 14 residues. Germline CDR1 is MNHEY and CDR2 is SMNVEV (reference sequence). The CDR3 region has the DNA TGTGCCAGCACACGGGACTCGGTGACCGGGGAGCTGTTTTTT. It encodes CASTRDSVTGELFF.

This clonotype came up many times. V is TRBV2 and J is TRBJ2-3; possible D gene TRBD2, 6 bases. The germline V gene encodes CDR1 SNHLY and CDR2 FYNNEI. Trimming shortened V by 7 bases and J by 4 bases, and 15 bases separated the two germline ends. The length of the CDR3 is 14 residues. CDR3: CASNVAGNSDTQYF. As DNA, the CDR3 is TGTGCCAGCAATGTGGCGGGAAACTCAGATACGCAGTATTTT.

This clonotype was found many times. This sequence joins TRBV20-1 and TRBJ1-1; possible D gene TRBD1, 6 bases. Deletions cut 3 bases from V and 0 bases from J, with 11 bases between. The CDR3 is made up of 14 amino acids. The germline V gene has CDR1 DFQATT and CDR2 SNEGSKA (reference sequence). This CDR3 is CSASTGHMNTEAFF. The DNA of the CDR3 is TGCAGTGCTAGTACGGGACACATGAACACTGAAGCTTTCTTT.

J is TRBJ2-5 and V is TRBV20-1; tentatively, D is TRBD1 or TRBD2 (5 bases each). Trimming removed 5 bases from V and 5 bases from J, with 18 bases in between. In germline, CDR1 is DFQATT, CDR2 SNEGSKA (reference sequence). The CDR3 totals 14 residues. CDR3 sequence reads: CSALARGRGETQYF. Written as DNA, the CDR3 is TGCAGTGCTCTCGCACGGGGCCGCGGGGAGACCCAGTACTTC.

This clonotype was picked up a small number of times. This sequence joins TRBV5-6 and TRBJ2-1; 11 positions match TRBD1. CDR1 is SGHDT, CDR2 YYEEEE, per germline. The CDR3 loop spans 16 amino acids. Losses at the gene ends were 0 bases for V and 9 bases for J; bases not matched to a gene: 8. CDR3 nucleotide sequence: TGTGCCAGCAGCTTGGCCGGGACAGGGGGTCATGGTGAGCAGTTCTTC. Translated, it gives CASSLAGTGGHGEQFF.

This clonotype was detected many times. J is TRBJ2-7 and V is TRBV6-1; 12 bases align to TRBD2. The CDR3 length is 20 residues. Germline CDR1 reads MNHNS; CDR2 reads SASEGT. Trimming took 6 bases from V and 2 from J; bases not matched to a gene: 20. CDR3 residues: CASSLLAGGGNRGNPYEQYF. CDR3 DNA sequence: TGTGCCAGCAGCCTACTAGCGGGGGGAGGTAATCGAGGAAATCCCTACGAGCAGTACTTC.

In its sample, this clonotype was seen many times. The chain combines TRBV9 with TRBJ1-6, with TRBD1 identical over 8 bases. V shed 5 bases, J shed 0 bases, and the junction held 7 bases outside the gene matches. This CDR3 has 17 residues. Per germline, CDR1 SGDLS and CDR2 YYNGEE. CDR3 residues: CASSRDRRSSYNSPLHF. CDR3 DNA: TGTGCCAGCAGTCGGGACAGGAGGAGCTCCTATAATTCACCCCTCCACTTT.

The sample holds many counts of this clonotype. The chain is built from TRBV2 and TRBJ2-1; D gene ambiguous. Germline V gene sequence: CDR1 SNHLY, CDR2 FYNNEI. The CDR3 is 12 amino acids. The ends were cut back, 7 bases at V and 3 bases at J, with 7 bases in the middle. The CDR3 DNA reads as TGTGCCAGCATGGGGATCTACAATGAGCAGTTCTTC. Translating gives CASMGIYNEQFF.

This clonotype appeared a few times. The rearrangement links TRBV27 to TRBJ2-5; D may be TRBD2 (5 bases). V lost 3 bases and J lost 5, with 13 bases in between. Germline values: CDR1 MNHEY, CDR2 SMNVEV (reference sequence). The CDR3 totals 14 residues. DNA of the CDR3: TGTGCCAGCAGTTTGGGAGCCGGGCGGGAGACCCAGTACTTC. This gives the protein CASSLGAGRETQYF.

V usage is TRBV7-3 and J usage is TRBJ2-2; 8 bases align to TRBD1. The CDR3 sequence is 15 residues long. After removal of 1 base from V and 7 bases from J, the junction contained 5 bases not matched to a gene. Germline V lookup: CDR1 SGHTA, CDR2 FQGTGA. The CDR3 nucleotides are TGTGCCAGCAGCTTAATGGCAGGGGGCGACGGGGAGCTGTTTTTT. This encodes CASSLMAGGDGELFF.

J is TRBJ2-5 and V is TRBV9, with 7 bases aligning to TRBD2. The junction had 7 bases not matched to a gene; V was cut back by 0 bases and J by 2 bases. The CDR3 is made up of 16 amino acids. Germline loops: CDR1 SGDLS, CDR2 YYNGEE. DNA of the CDR3: TGTGCCAGCAGCGTAGAAACACGCGGGGGACAAGAGACCCAGTACTTC. Translating gives CASSVETRGGQETQYF.

A remark on this clonotype: A read error is possible here, since a much larger clone lies one base away. The V and J genes are TRBV5-1 and TRBJ2-7; no clear D. Between the trimmed V and J ends, which lost 3 bases and 4 bases, there was a span of 14 bases. The length of the CDR3 is 14 residues. Germline CDR1 reads SGHRS; CDR2 reads YFSETQ. The CDR3 DNA reads TGCGCCAGCAGCTCAAGGGCTAGAGAATACGAGCAGTACTTC. Protein: CASSSRAREYEQYF.

This clonotype came up a few times. The chain has TRBV19 and TRBJ1-1; D not certain. Germline assignment: CDR1 LNHDA and CDR2 SQIVND (reference sequence). Trimming took 6 bases from V and 1 from J, leaving 9 bases between them. The CDR3 has 13 residues. CDR3 in DNA: TGTGCCAGTAGATATGTGGGGAACACTGAAGCTTTCTTT. It specifies CASRYVGNTEAFF.

The chain has TRBV3-1 and TRBJ2-2; 7 nucleotides align to TRBD2. Germline values: CDR1 LGHDT, CDR2 YNNKEL (reference sequence). This CDR3 is 17 amino acids long. V was clipped by 0 bases and J by 1 base; unmatched bases: 5. Written as DNA, the CDR3 is TGTGCCAGCAGCCAAGATAGGCTAGCGGAGAACACCGGGGAGCTGTTTTTT. Protein: CASSQDRLAENTGELFF.

The table lists this clonotype with a few counts. This clone may be a read error of a much larger clone one base away. This rearrangement joins TRBV7-2 to TRBJ2-1; D not certain. The CDR3 spans 13 residues. Germline-derived CDR1 and CDR2 are SGHTA and FQGNSA. The germline V and J ends were trimmed by 7 bases and 2 bases, with 9 bases remaining between them. The CDR3 DNA is TGTGCCAGCAACACCCAGGCCTACAATGAGCAGTTCTTC. As protein: CASNTQAYNEQFF.

This clonotype was seen repeatedly, ten times or more. This sequence joins TRBV7-6 and TRBJ2-5; D is ambiguous. The CDR3 runs to 14 residues. Per germline, CDR1 SGHVS and CDR2 FNYEAQ. V was trimmed by 1 base and J by 0 bases, leaving 6 bases between them. In DNA form, the CDR3 reads TGTGCCAGCAGCTTAGACGAATACCAAGAGACCCAGTACTTC. Residues: CASSLDEYQETQYF. Complete variable domain (other parts from reference TRBV7-6 and TRBJ2-5): GAGVSQSPRYKVTKRGQDVALRCDPISGHVSLYWYRQALGQGPEFLTYFNYEAQQDKSGLPNDRFSAERPEGSISTLTIQRTEQRDSAMYRCASSLDEYQETQYFGPGTRLLVL.

This clonotype came up many times. The V call is TRBV28, the J call TRBJ2-7; 8 nucleotides align to TRBD2. V was pared by 8 bases and J by 2 bases, with 8 bases of the junction left unmatched. Germline V gives CDR1 MDHEN, CDR2 SYDVKM. The CDR3 contains 14 residues. CDR3 DNA sequence: TGTGCCAGCGTTAGCGGGACTCCCCCCTACGAGCAGTACTTC. Protein sequence: CASVSGTPPYEQYF.

This clonotype was detected only once. The V gene is TRBV10-1, the J gene TRBJ2-1; the match to TRBD1 covers 9 bases. There are 13 residues in the CDR3. The germline V gene has CDR1 WNHNN and CDR2 SYGVQD (reference sequence). J lost 15 bases, V lost 6 bases, and 12 bases had no gene match. CDR3 in DNA: TGCGCCAGCAGAGGCGTGGACAGGGGATGGGGGTTCTTC. It codes for CASRGVDRGWGFF.

This clonotype was recorded at least ten times. J is TRBJ1-1 and V is TRBV6-2 or TRBV6-3; D is perhaps TRBD1 (5 bases). V lost 4 bases and J 3 bases, leaving 15 bases between the germline ends. Looked up from germline, CDR1 is MNHEY and CDR2 is SVGEGT. The CDR3 runs to 15 residues. CDR3 in DNA: TGTGCCAGCAGTTTTAAGGGGCACATGGACACTGAAGCTTTCTTT. Its protein product is CASSFKGHMDTEAFF.

A few counts support this clonotype. V gene TRBV29-1 combines with J gene TRBJ2-3; 12 bases map to TRBD1. The CDR3 covers 12 residues. Germline values: CDR1 SQVTM, CDR2 ANQGSEA. With 8 bases clipped from V and 8 bases from J, the junction kept 5 bases outside the gene matches. The CDR3 spells CSTGQGASTQYF. In DNA, the CDR3 is TGCAGCACGGGACAGGGGGCGTCTACGCAGTATTTT.

The table lists this clonotype with many counts. The V call is TRBV7-2, the J call TRBJ2-7; TRBD2 is a possible D gene (8 bases). The V and J ends lost 5 bases and 6 bases respectively, with 20 bases between them. Germline-derived CDR1 and CDR2 are SGHTA and FQGNSA. The CDR3 sequence is 15 residues long. The CDR3 region is CASSPSPGGGLEQYF. The CDR3 DNA sequence: TGTGCCAGCAGCCCGTCCCCGGGAGGGGGCCTCGAGCAGTACTTC.

The V call is TRBV6-1, the J call TRBJ2-7, with TRBD2 as a possible D gene (6 bases). This CDR3 is 15 amino acids long. Germline V CDR1 and CDR2: MNHNS, SASEGT. The V end was cut by 5 bases, the J end by 3 bases, with 17 bases between. The chain's CDR3 is CASSPSVGGLYEQYF. As DNA, the CDR3 is TGTGCCAGCAGTCCCTCAGTGGGAGGTCTCTACGAGCAGTACTTC.

The chain recombines TRBV7-2 with TRBJ1-2; D is uncertain. The germline gives CDR1 SGHTA, CDR2 FQGNSA. This CDR3 contains 14 residues. Between the trimmed V and J ends, which lost 5 bases and 8 bases, there was a span of 18 bases. The CDR3 sequence: CASSPGGIPEGYTF. CDR3 DNA: TGTGCCAGCAGCCCCGGCGGCATCCCGGAAGGCTACACCTTC. The whole variable domain, remainder taken from reference TRBV7-2 and TRBJ1-2, is GAGVSQSPSNKVTEKGKDVELRCDPISGHTALYWYRQSLGQGLEFLIYFQGNSAPDKSGLPSDRFSAERTGGSVSTLTIQRTQQEDSAVYLCASSPGGIPEGYTFGSGTRLTVV.